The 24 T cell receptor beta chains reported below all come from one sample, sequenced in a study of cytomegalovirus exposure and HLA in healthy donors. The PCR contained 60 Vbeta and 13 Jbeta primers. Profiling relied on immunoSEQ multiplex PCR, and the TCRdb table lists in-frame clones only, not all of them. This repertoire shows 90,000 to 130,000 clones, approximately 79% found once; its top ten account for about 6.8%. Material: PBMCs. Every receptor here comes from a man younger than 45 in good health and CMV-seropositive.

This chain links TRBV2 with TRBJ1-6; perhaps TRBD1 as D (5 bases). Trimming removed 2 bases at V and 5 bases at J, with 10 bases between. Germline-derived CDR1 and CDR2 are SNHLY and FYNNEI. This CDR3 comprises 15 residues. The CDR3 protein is CASSEQGDNNSPLHF. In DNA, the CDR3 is TGTGCCAGCAGTGAACAGGGTGACAATAATTCACCCCTCCACTTT.

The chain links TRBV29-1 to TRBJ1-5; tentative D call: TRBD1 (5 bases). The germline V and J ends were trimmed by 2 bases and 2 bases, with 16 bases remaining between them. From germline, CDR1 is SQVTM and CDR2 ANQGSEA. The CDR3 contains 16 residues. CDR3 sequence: CSVEIRRGNGNQPQHF. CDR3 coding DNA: TGCAGCGTTGAAATACGGAGGGGAAATGGCAATCAGCCCCAGCATTTT.

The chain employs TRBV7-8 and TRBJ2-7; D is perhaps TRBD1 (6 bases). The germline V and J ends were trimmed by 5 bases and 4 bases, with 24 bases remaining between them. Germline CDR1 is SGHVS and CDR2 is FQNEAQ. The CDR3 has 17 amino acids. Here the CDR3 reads CASSPLLNPGQVYEQYF. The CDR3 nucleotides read TGTGCCAGCAGCCCCCTTCTAAACCCGGGACAAGTGTACGAGCAGTACTTC.

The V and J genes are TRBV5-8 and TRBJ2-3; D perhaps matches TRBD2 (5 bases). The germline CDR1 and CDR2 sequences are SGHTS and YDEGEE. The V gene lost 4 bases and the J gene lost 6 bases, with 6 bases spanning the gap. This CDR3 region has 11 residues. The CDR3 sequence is CASSRGDTQYF. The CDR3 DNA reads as TGTGCCAGCAGCCGAGGGGATACGCAGTATTTT. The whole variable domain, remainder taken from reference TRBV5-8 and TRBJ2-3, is EAGVTQSPTHLIKTRGQQATLRCSPISGHTSVYWYQQALGLGLQFLLWYDEGEERNRGNFPPRFSGRQFPNYSSELNVNALELEDSALYLCASSRGDTQYFGPGTRLTVL.

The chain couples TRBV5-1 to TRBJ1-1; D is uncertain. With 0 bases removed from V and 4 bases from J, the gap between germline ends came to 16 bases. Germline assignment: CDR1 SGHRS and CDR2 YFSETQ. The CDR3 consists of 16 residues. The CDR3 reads CASSLGVRDMSTEAFF. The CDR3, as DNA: TGCGCCAGCAGCTTGGGTGTTCGGGATATGAGCACTGAAGCTTTCTTT.

In nucleotides, the CDR3 is TGTGCCAGTAACAGGGGGGCAGGGGCAGATGGCTACACCTTC. Encoded protein: CASNRGAGADGYTF. The rearrangement joins TRBV19 to TRBJ1-2; TRBD1 matches 8 bases. V lost 7 bases to trimming and J lost 6 bases; unmatched junction nucleotides: 10. Germline loops: CDR1 LNHDA, CDR2 SQIVND (reference sequence). This CDR3 is built from 14 residues.

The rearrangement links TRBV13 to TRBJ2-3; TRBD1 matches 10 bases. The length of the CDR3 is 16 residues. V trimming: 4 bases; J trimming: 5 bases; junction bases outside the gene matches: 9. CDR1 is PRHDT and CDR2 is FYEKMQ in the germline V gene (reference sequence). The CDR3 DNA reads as TGTGCCAGCAGCTCCAGGACAGGGGGGCTCGAAGATACGCAGTATTTT. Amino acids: CASSSRTGGLEDTQYF.

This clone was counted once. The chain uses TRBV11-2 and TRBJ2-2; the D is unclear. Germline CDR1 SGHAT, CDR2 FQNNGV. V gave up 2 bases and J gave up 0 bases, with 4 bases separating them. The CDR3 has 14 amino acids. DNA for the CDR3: TGTGCCAGCAGCTTAAGAGCGAACACCGGGGAGCTGTTTTTT. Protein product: CASSLRANTGELFF.

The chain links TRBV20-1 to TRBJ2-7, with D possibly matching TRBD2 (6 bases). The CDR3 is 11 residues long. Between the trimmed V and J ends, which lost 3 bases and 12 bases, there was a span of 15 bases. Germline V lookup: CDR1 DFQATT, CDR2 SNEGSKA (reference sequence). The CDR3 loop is CSASGTEGTYF. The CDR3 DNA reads TGCAGTGCTAGCGGAACGGAGGGGACGTACTTC.

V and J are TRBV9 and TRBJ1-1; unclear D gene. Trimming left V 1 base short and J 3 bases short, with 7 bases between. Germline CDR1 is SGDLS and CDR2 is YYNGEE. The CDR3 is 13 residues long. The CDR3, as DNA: TGTGCCAGCAGCGTATCGAGTGACACTGAAGCTTTCTTT. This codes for CASSVSSDTEAFF.

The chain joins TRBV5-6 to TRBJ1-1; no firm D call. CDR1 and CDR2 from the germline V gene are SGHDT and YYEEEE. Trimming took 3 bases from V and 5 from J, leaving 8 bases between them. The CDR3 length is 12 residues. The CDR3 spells CASSWHITEAFF. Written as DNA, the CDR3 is TGTGCCAGCAGCTGGCACATAACTGAAGCTTTCTTT.

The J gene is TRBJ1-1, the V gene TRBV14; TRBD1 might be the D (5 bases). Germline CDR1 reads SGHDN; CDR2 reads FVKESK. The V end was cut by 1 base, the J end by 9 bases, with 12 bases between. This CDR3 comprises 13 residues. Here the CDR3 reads CASSQVGQTKAFF. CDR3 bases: TGTGCCAGCAGCCAAGTCGGACAAACGAAAGCTTTCTTT.

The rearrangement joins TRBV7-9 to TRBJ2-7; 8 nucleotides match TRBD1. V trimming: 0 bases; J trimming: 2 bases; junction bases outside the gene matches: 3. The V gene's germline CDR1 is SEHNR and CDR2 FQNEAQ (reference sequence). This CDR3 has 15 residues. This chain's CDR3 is CASSLAVQGAYEQYF. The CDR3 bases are TGTGCCAGCAGCTTAGCAGTACAGGGGGCCTACGAGCAGTACTTC.

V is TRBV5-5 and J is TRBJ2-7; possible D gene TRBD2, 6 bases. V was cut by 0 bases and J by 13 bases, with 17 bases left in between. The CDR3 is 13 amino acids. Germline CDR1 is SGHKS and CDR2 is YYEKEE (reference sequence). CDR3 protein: CASSLGPRDLIYF. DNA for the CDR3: TGTGCCAGCAGCTTGGGCCCCCGGGACTTGATTTACTTC.

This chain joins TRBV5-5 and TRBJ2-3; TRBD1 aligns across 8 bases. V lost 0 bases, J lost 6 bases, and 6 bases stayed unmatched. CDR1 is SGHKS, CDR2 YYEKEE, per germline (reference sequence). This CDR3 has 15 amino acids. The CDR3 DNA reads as TGTGCCAGCAGCTTGGGTCCCAGGGGGCGGGATACGCAGTATTTT. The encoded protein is CASSLGPRGRDTQYF.

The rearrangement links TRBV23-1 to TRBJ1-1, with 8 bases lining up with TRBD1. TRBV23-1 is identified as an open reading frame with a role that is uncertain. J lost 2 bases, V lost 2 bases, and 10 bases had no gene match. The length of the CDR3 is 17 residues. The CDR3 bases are TGCGCCAGCAGTCAAGCCCTCCCCCAGGGGGCTAACACTGAAGCTTTCTTT. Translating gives CASSQALPQGANTEAFF.

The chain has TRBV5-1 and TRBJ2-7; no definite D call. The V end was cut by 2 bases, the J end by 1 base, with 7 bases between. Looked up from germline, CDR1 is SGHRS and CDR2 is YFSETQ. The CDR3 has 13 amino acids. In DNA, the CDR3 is TGCGCCAGCAGCTTTCGCGGATCCTACGAGCAGTACTTC. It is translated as CASSFRGSYEQYF.

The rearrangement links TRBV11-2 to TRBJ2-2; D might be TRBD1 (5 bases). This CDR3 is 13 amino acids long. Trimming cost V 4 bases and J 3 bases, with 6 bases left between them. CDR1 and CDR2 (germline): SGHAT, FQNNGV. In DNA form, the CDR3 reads TGTGCCAGCAGCTCCAGGGACACCGGGGAGCTGTTTTTT. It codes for CASSSRDTGELFF.

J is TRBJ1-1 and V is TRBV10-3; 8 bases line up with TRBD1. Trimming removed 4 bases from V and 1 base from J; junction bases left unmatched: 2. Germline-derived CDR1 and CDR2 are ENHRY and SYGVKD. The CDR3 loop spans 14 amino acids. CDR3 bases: TGTGCCATCAGTGGAGACAGGGGGAACACTGAAGCTTTCTTT. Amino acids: CAISGDRGNTEAFF.

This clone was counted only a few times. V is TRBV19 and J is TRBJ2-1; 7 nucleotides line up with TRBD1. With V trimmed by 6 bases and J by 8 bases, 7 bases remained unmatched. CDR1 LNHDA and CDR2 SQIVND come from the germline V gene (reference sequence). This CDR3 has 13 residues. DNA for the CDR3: TGTGCCAGTAGCACCGACAGGGCCGATGAGCAGTTCTTC. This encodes CASSTDRADEQFF. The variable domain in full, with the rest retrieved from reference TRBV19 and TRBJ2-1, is DGGITQSPKYLFRKEGQNVTLSCEQNLNHDAMYWYRQDPGQGLRLIYYSQIVNDFQKGDIAEGYSVSREKKESFPLTVTSAQKNPTAFYLCASSTDRADEQFFGPGTRLTVL.

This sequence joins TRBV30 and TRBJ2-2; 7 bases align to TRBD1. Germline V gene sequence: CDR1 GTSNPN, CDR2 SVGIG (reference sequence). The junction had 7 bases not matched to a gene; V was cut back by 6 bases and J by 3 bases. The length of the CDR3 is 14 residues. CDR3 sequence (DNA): TGTGCCTGCGATAGGGGGCTGTACACCGGGGAGCTGTTTTTT. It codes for CACDRGLYTGELFF.

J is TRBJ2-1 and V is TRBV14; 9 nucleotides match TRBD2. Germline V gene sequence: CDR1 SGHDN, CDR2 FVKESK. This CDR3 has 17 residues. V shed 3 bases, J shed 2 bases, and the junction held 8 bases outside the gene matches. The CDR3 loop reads CASSHEGLADTYNEQFF. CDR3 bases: TGTGCCAGCAGCCATGAGGGACTAGCCGATACCTACAATGAGCAGTTCTTC. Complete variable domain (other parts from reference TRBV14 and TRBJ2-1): EAGVTQFPSHSVIEKGQTVTLRCDPISGHDNLYWYRRVMGKEIKFLLHFVKESKQDESGMPNNRFLAERTGGTYSTLKVQPAELEDSGVYFCASSHEGLADTYNEQFFGPGTRLTVL.

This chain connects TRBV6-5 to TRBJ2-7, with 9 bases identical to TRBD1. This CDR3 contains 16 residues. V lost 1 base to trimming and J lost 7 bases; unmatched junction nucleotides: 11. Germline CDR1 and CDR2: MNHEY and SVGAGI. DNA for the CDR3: TGTGCCAGCAGTTACTGGACGGGGCGACAGGGGGGGGAGCAGTACTTC. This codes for CASSYWTGRQGGEQYF.

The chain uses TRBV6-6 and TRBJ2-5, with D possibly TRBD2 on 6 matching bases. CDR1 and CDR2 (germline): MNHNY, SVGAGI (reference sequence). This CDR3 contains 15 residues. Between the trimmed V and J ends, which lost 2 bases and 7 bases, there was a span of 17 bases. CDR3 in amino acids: CASSYPGTHDGTQYF. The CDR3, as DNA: TGTGCCAGCAGTTACCCGGGGACTCATGACGGGACCCAGTACTTC.